Each of the 3 T cell receptor beta chains below was sequenced from the same sample in a study of technical replicates of blood from several donors. Here immunoSEQ multiplex PCR was the method, and the copy in TCRdb shows in-frame clones only, minus some. The sample yields around 80,000 clones, more than 95% seen once. The sample was T cells isolated from PBMCs. These receptors were obtained from a human donor in good health.

The V and J genes are TRBV6-5 and TRBJ2-7; D is possibly TRBD2 (6 bases). The CDR3 spans 12 residues. Germline assignment: CDR1 MNHEY and CDR2 SVGAGI. Trimming removed 6 bases at V and 2 bases at J, with 8 bases between. CDR3 bases: TGTGCCAGCAGGGGGGGTGCCTACGAGCAGTACTTC. It encodes CASRGGAYEQYF.

This chain uses TRBV5-1 with TRBJ2-5; 7 positions agree with TRBD1. V dropped 2 bases and J dropped 5; count of bases not matched to a gene: 9. Germline CDR1 SGHRS, CDR2 YFSETQ. CDR3 length: 15 amino acids. For the CDR3, the DNA is TGCGCCAGCAGCTTCGGGACAGCGCTCGGGGAGACCCAGTACTTC. Amino acids: CASSFGTALGETQYF. The variable domain in full, completed from reference TRBV5-1 and TRBJ2-5, reads KAGVTQTPRYLIKTRGQQVTLSCSPISGHRSVSWYQQTPGQGLQFLFEYFSETQRNKGNFPGRFSGRQFSNSRSEMNVSTLELGDSALYLCASSFGTALGETQYFGPGTRLLVL.

The chain recombines TRBV11-3 with TRBJ2-1, with TRBD2 identical over 9 bases. The V gene end was trimmed by 5 bases and the J gene end by 7 bases; junction bases not matched to a gene: 15. CDR3 length: 17 amino acids. Germline CDR1 reads SGHNT; CDR2 reads YENEEA. The CDR3 DNA reads TGTGCCAGCAGCGATAGACTTGCGGGGGGGTCGAGGAATGAGCAGTTCTTC. This encodes CASSDRLAGGSRNEQFF.